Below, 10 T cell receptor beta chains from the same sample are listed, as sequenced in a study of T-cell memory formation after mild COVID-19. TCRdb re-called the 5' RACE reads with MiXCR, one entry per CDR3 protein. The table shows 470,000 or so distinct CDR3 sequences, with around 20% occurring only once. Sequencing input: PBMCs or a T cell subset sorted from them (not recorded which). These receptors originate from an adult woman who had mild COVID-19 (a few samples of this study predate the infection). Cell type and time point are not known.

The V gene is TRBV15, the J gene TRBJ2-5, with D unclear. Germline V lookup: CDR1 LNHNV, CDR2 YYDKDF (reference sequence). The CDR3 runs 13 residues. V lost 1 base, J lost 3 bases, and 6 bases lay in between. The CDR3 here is CATSRGIEETQYF. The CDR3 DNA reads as TGTGCCACCAGCAGAGGGATTGAAGAGACCCAGTACTTC.

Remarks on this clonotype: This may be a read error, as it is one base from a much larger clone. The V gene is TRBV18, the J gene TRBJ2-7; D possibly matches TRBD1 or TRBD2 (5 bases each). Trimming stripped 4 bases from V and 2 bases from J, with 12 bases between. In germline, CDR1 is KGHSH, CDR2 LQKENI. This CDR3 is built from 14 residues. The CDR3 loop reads CASSQDKGAYEQYF. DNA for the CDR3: TGTGCCAGCTCACAGGACAAGGGAGCCTACGAGCAGTACTTC.

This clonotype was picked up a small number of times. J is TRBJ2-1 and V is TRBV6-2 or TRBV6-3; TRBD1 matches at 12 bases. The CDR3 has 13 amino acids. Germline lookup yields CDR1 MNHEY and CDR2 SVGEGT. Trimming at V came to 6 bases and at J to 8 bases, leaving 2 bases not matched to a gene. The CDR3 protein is CASRGTGGHEQFF. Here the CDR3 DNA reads TGTGCCAGCAGGGGGACAGGGGGCCATGAGCAGTTCTTC.

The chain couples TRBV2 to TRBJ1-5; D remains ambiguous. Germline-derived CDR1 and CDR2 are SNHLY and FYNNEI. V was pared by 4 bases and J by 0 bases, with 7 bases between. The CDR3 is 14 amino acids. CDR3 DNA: TGTGCCAGCAGTGTCGGTCGTAGCAATCAGCCCCAGCATTTT. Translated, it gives CASSVGRSNQPQHF.

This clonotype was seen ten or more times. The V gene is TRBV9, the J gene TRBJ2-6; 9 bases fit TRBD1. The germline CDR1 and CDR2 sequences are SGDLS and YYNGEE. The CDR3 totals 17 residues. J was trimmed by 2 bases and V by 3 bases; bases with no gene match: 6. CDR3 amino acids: CASSAQGTGTGANVLTF. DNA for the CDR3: TGTGCCAGCAGCGCCCAAGGGACAGGGACTGGGGCCAACGTCCTGACTTTC.

CDR3 region: CATGLAGGEEQFF. The CDR3 DNA reads TGTGCCACCGGACTAGCGGGGGGTGAAGAGCAGTTCTTC. This chain joins TRBV3-1 and TRBJ2-1; 14 bases are shared with TRBD2. The CDR3 has 13 residues. The trim removed 10 bases at V and 10 bases at J, leaving 6 bases unmatched. CDR1 and CDR2 (germline): LGHDT, YNNKEL (reference sequence).

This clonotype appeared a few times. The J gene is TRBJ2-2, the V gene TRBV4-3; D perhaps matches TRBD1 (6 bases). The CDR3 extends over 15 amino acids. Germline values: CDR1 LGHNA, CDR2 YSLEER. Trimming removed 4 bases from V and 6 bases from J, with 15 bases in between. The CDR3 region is CASSRSLTGPGELFF. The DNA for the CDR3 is TGCGCCAGCAGCCGCTCGTTAACAGGGCCCGGGGAGCTGTTTTTT.

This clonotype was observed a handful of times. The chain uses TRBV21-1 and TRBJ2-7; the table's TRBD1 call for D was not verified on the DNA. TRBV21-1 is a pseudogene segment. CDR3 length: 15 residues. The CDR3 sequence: CASSIYLRGRYEQYF. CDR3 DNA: TGTGCCAGCAGCATCTACCTCAGGGGGCGGTACGAGCAGTACTTC.

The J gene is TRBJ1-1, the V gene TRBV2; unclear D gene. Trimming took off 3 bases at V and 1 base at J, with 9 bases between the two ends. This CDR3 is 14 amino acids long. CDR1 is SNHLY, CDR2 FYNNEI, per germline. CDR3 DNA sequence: TGTGCCAGCAGTGAGGCCCGGGAGAACACTGAAGCTTTCTTT. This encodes CASSEARENTEAFF.

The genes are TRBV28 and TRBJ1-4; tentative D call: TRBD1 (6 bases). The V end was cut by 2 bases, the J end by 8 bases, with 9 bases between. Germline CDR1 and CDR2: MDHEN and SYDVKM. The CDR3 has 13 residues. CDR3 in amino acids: CASSLMGAEKLFF. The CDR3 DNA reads TGTGCCAGCAGTTTAATGGGGGCCGAAAAACTGTTTTTT.